The T cell receptor beta chain described here comes from a study of blood T cell repertoires in COVID-19. About the research overall: Samples of COVID-19 (acute and convalescent) were obtained from the United States, Italy and Spain. T cells, B-cell-depleted T cells, or PBMCs provided the cDNA or gDNA that served as material.

Trimming took 5 bases from V and 9 from J; bases not matched to a gene: 6. The CDR3 sequence is 13 residues long. Germline V gene lookup returns CDR1 MRHNA and CDR2 SNTAGT. Sequenced by immunoSEQ multiplex PCR; TCRdb stores in-frame clones only, minus some. Seen here are approximately 380,000 clones, around 89% observed once, and the top ten hold more than 0.95%. A single count supports this clone. Participants' reported clinical history set cohort assignment. This chain uses TRBV6-4 with TRBJ1-2; TRBD1 matches 10 bases. The clonotype was recovered from a woman aged 18-29 years who had recovered from COVID-19. Input material: PBMCs or T cells enriched from blood (not recorded which). CDR3 sequence reads: CASSRDRGSRYTF. The CDR3 coding sequence is TGTGCCAGCAGTAGGGACAGGGGTTCGCGCTACACCTTC.